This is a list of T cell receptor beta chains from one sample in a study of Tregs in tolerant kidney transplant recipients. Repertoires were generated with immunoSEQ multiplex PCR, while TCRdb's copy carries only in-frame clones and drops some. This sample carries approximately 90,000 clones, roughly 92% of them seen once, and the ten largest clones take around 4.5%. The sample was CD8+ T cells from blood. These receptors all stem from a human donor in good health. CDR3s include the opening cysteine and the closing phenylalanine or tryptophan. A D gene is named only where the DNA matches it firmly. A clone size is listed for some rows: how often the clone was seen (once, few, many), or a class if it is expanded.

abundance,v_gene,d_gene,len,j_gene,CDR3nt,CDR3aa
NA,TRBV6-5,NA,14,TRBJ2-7,TGTGCCAGCAAAAGCGGGCAGGGGATCGGGGAGCAGTACTTC,CASKSGQGIGEQYF
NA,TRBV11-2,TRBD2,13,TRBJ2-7,TGTGCCAGCAGCCACAGCGGGAGGGCCGAGCAGTACTTC,CASSHSGRAEQYF
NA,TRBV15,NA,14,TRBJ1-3,TGTGCCACCAGCAGAGGCAGGGAAGGAAACACCATATATTTT,CATSRGREGNTIYF
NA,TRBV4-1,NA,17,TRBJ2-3,TGCGCCAGCAGCCAAGGCCCCCGGCTAGCCTACACAGATACGCAGTATTTT,CASSQGPRLAYTDTQYF
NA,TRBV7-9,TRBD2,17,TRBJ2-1,TGTGCCAGCAGCTCCCCGACTAGCGGGAGGGCCGTGGATGAGCAGTTCTTC,CASSSPTSGRAVDEQFF
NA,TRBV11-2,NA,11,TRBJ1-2,TGTGCCAGCAGCTTTGGGCCCGGCTACACCTTC,CASSFGPGYTF
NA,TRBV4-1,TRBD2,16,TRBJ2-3,TGCGCCAGCAGCCAAGATATTAGGGCGGGAGCGAGTACGCAGTATTTT,CASSQDIRAGASTQYF
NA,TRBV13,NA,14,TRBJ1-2,TGTGCCAGCAGCTATCAGGGTATCGGCTATGGCTACACCTTC,CASSYQGIGYGYTF
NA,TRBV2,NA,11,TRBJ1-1,TGTGCCTCCCCGCGGGGAACTGAAGCTTTCTTT,CASPRGTEAFF
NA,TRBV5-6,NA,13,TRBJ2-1,TGTGCCAGCAGTTTAATTCGGCCGGTTGAGCAGTTCTTC,CASSLIRPVEQFF
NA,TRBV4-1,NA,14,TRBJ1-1,TGCGCCAGCAGCCAAACCATTCTAGAGAGTGAAGCTTTCTTT,CASSQTILESEAFF
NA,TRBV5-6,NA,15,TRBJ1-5,TGTGCCAGCAGCTTGACCGGGGTCTACAATCAGCCCCAGCATTTT,CASSLTGVYNQPQHF
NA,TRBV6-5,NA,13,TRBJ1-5,TGTGCCAGCAGTTACCCGGACAACCAGCCCCAGCATTTT,CASSYPDNQPQHF
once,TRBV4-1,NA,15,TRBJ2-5,TGCGCCAGCAGCCAAGCGGGAGTGCCCCAAGAGACCCAGTACTTC,CASSQAGVPQETQYF
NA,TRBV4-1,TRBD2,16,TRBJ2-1,TGCGCCAGCAGCCAACCCGCTAGCGGCCCGGGGAATGAGCAGTTCTTC,CASSQPASGPGNEQFF
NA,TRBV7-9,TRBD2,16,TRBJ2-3,TGTGCCAGCAGCTGGGGACTAGCGGGAGGGGGAGATACGCAGTATTTT,CASSWGLAGGGDTQYF
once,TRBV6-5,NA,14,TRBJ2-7,TGTGCCAGCAGCCCGATCGGGAGTTCCTACGAGCAGTACTTC,CASSPIGSSYEQYF
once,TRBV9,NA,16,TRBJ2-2,TGTGCCAGCACCCCTGGGTGGACCGGGGACACCGGGGAGCTGTTTTTT,CASTPGWTGDTGELFF
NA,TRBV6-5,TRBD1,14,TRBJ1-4,TGTGCCAGCAGGGACGGGACAGGAGATGAAAAACTGTTTTTT,CASRDGTGDEKLFF
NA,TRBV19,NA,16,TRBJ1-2,TGTGCCAGTAGTATAGAGGACGGCCTAGGCTACTATGGCTACACCTTC,CASSIEDGLGYYGYTF
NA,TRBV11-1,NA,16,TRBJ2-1,TGTGCCAGCAGCCCACAGTGGGGTAGCGGCTACAATGAGCAGTTCTTC,CASSPQWGSGYNEQFF
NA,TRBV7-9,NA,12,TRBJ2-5,TGTGCCAGCTCCTCCCCGGGGGAGACCCAGTACTTC,CASSSPGETQYF
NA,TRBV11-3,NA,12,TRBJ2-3,TGTGCCAGCAGCTTAAGCACAGATACGCAGTATTTT,CASSLSTDTQYF
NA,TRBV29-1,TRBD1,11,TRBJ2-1,TGCAGCGTCGGACAGGGCCATGAGCAGTTCTTC,CSVGQGHEQFF
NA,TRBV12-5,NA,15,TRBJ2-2,TGTGCTAGTGGTTTGGGGACAGCTTTCACCGGGGAGCTGTTTTTT,CASGLGTAFTGELFF
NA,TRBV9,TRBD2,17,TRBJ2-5,TGTGCCAGCAGCCCACTTGGGACTAGCGGGAGAGGGAAGACCCAGTACTTC,CASSPLGTSGRGKTQYF
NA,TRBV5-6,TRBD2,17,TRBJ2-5,TGTGCCAGCAGCTTGGCCGGACTAGCGGGATTCCAAGAGACCCAGTACTTC,CASSLAGLAGFQETQYF
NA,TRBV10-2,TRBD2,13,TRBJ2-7,TGCGCCAGCAGCGCGGGACTAGCGAACGAGCAGTACTTC,CASSAGLANEQYF
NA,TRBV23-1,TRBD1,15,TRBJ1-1,TGCGCCAGCAGTCAAAGCGACAGGGAGGGAGCTGAAGCTTTCTTT,CASSQSDREGAEAFF
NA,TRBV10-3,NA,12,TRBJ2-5,TGTGCCACCGAGGGCCCGAGAGAGACCCAGTACTTC,CATEGPRETQYF
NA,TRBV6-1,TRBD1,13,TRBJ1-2,TGTGCCAGTTCGACAGGGCTTGGCTATGGCTACACCTTC,CASSTGLGYGYTF
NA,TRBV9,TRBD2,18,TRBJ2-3,TGTGCCAGCAGCGTAGAACTAGCGGGGGCAACTAGCACAGATACGCAGTATTTT,CASSVELAGATSTDTQYF
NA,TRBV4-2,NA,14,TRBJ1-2,TGTGCCAGCAGCCAGAGGGGGGGGGCCTATGGCTACACCTTC,CASSQRGGAYGYTF
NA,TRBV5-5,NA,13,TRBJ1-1,TGTGCCAGCAGCTTGATAGGAAACACTGAAGCTTTCTTT,CASSLIGNTEAFF
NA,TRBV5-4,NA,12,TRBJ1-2,TGTGCCACGACCGGGCCCCTCTATGGCTACACCTTC,CATTGPLYGYTF
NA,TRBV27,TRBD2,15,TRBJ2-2,TGTGCCAGCAGTTTCACCGGGACTAGTACTGGGGAGCTGTTTTTT,CASSFTGTSTGELFF
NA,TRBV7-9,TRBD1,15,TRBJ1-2,TGTGCCAGCAGCCCAAACTGGCACAGGGGGGGCGGCTACACCTTC,CASSPNWHRGGGYTF